The 10 T cell receptor beta chains listed next were all sequenced from one sample in a study of response to subunit inactivated influenza vaccine (dated by TCRdb to the late 2010s). The method behind the library was RT-PCR. Sequenced on an Illumina HiSeq 2500. TCRdb trimmed the raw reads at Q25, called clones with MiXCR and kept productive beta chains. Rows with a matching CDR3 protein are joined into one entry that keeps the most common DNA and genes. The sample contains about 650,000 distinct CDR3 sequences, 14% of them found a single time. The top ten clones comprise 6% to 9.5% of the sample. Here the sequenced sample was PBMCs from blood, taken 14 to 15 days before vaccination. These receptors all come from a man between 50 and 59 years old who received an inactivated influenza vaccine. Donor details come from another sample of the same person, matched by shared clones.

This clonotype was seen only a few times. J is TRBJ2-5 and V is TRBV10-3; 7 nucleotides line up with TRBD2. Germline assignment: CDR1 ENHRY and CDR2 SYGVKD. After removal of 3 bases from V and 5 bases from J, the junction contained 6 bases not matched to a gene. This CDR3 has 14 residues. Written as DNA, the CDR3 is TGTGCCATCAGTGATTCGGGGGGTTTGGAGACCCAGTACTTC. Its translation is CAISDSGGLETQYF.

This clonotype has more than one count but fewer than ten. The J gene is TRBJ2-3, the V gene TRBV27; 7 nucleotides match TRBD1. Germline CDR1 reads MNHEY; CDR2 reads SMNVEV (reference sequence). The CDR3 sequence is 17 residues long. The junction had 11 bases not matched to a gene; V was cut back by 1 base and J by 4 bases. The CDR3 protein is CASSLLGPTGDADTQYF. The CDR3 DNA sequence: TGTGCCAGCAGTTTATTGGGACCAACAGGGGACGCAGATACGCAGTATTTT.

The sample holds a few counts of this clonotype. A much larger clone lies one base from this, so it may be a read error. The chain links TRBV14 to TRBJ2-5, with D tentatively TRBD1 (5 bases). The CDR3 consists of 13 residues. Germline lookup yields CDR1 SGHDN and CDR2 FVKESK. The V end was cut by 4 bases, the J end by 2 bases, with 8 bases between. The CDR3 is CASSPRQQETQYF. The CDR3 DNA reads as TGTGCCAGCAGCCCTCGACAGCAAGAGACCCAGTACTTC.

V is TRBV6-5 and J is TRBJ2-1, with D possibly TRBD1 on 6 matching bases. The CDR3 is 19 residues long. CDR1 and CDR2 from the germline V gene are MNHEY and SVGAGI. The ends were cut back, 0 bases at V and 2 bases at J, with 20 bases in the middle. The CDR3 DNA is TGTGCCAGCAGTTACTCGATCAATCAGGGGCCTACGGCCTACAATGAGCAGTTCTTC. The encoded protein is CASSYSINQGPTAYNEQFF.

The table lists this clonotype with a few counts. The rearrangement uses TRBV20-1 and TRBJ2-3, with 11 bases fitting TRBD2. The CDR3 contains 14 residues. Unmatched junction bases numbered 3, after V lost 2 bases and J lost 5 bases. From germline, CDR1 is DFQATT and CDR2 SNEGSKA (reference sequence). Here the CDR3 DNA reads TGCAGTGCTAGACTAGCGGGAGGAGGAGATACGCAGTATTTT. Translation gives CSARLAGGGDTQYF.

This clonotype came up a few times. The chain recombines TRBV12-3 or TRBV12-4 with TRBJ2-3; D is unclear. CDR3 length: 16 amino acids. V was clipped by 6 bases and J by 2 bases, with 18 bases between them. The CDR3 protein is CASSAYRVSDTDTQYF. For the CDR3, the DNA is TGTGCCAGCAGCGCCTATAGGGTCTCGGACACAGATACGCAGTATTTT.

This clonotype was picked up many times. The rearrangement links TRBV12-3 or TRBV12-4 to TRBJ1-2; maybe TRBD1 (5 bases). Trimming removed 6 bases at V and 5 bases at J, with 13 bases between. This CDR3 is 13 amino acids long. The CDR3 DNA reads TGTGCCAGCAGGGACATGAGCCCTTATGGCTACACCTTC. It encodes CASRDMSPYGYTF.

This clonotype was observed a handful of times. This sequence joins TRBV28 and TRBJ2-2; D gene uncertain. This CDR3 spans 12 amino acids. The germline gives CDR1 MDHEN, CDR2 SYDVKM. Trimming pared 8 bases from V and 4 bases from J, leaving 8 bases between. The CDR3 coding sequence is TGTGCCAGCTTTAGTCCCACCGGGGAGCTGTTTTTT. As protein: CASFSPTGELFF.

This chain joins TRBV20-1 and TRBJ2-1; 12 nucleotides agree with TRBD2. Looked up from germline, CDR1 is DFQATT and CDR2 is SNEGSKA (reference sequence). The CDR3 has 14 amino acids. Trimming cost V 5 bases and J 5 bases; bases outside gene matches: 4. DNA for the CDR3: TGCAGTGCTCGACTAGCGGGAGACCACAATGAGCAGTTCTTC. It encodes CSARLAGDHNEQFF.

This clonotype was recorded at least ten times. The V gene is TRBV29-1, the J gene TRBJ2-5; a weak D match, TRBD2 (6 bases). Trimming stripped 7 bases from V and 5 bases from J, with 11 bases between. Per germline, CDR1 SQVTM and CDR2 ANQGSEA. CDR3 length: 11 residues. CDR3 sequence reads: CSAGDWETQYF. In nucleotides, the CDR3 is TGCAGCGCTGGGGACTGGGAGACCCAGTACTTC.